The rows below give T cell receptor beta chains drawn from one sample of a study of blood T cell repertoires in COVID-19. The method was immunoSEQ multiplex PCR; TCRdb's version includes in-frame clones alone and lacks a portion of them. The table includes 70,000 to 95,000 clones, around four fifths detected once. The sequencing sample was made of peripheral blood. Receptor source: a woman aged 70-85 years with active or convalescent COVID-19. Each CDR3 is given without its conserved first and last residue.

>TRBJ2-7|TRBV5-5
ASTPSSGPYEQY
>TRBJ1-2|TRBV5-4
ASSLAVGQVDGYT
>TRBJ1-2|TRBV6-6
ASSYSGQGNYGYT
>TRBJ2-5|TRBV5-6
ASSQTSGTQY
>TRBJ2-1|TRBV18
ASSPLRTSGTNEQF
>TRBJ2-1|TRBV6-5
ASRGLPTDEQF
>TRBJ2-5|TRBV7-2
ASSLGLAGGQETQY
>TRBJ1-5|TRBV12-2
ASRLETGNQPQH
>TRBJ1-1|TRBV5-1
ASRGLGYMNTEAF
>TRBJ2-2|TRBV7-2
ASSLAGANTGELF
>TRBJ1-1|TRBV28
ASRPGADTEAF
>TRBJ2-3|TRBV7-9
ASSLNGLTDTQY
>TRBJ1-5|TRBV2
ASSDVWTGIGRSNQPQH
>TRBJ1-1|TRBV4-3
ASSQAGTGISRNTEAF
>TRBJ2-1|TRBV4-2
ASSQDFRGGAGNEQF
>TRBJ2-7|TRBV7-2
ASSLGIGVGYEQY
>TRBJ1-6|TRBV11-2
ASSLSRQYNSPLH
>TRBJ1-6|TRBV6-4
ASSDSSLLNSPLH
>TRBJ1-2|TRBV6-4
ATLSKGYGYT
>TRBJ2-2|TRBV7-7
ASSSERGGTGELF
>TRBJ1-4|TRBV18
ASSRAGDHEKLF
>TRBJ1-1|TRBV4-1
ASSQVGPRDTEAF
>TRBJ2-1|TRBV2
ASRASASGGTRNEQF
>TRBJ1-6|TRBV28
ASRTGGWVGSPLH
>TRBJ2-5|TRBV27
ASSPRGLAGETQY
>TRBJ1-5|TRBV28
ASSFIGSRQPQH
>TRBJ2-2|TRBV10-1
ASSVVTGELF
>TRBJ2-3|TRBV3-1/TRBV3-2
ASSQSRRQGWDTQY
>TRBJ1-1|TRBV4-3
ASSQGTTGMNTEAF
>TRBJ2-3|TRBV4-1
ASSQVPRDWGDTQY
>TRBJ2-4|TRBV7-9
ASSGGGGAKNIQY
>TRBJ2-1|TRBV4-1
ASSPPGPPSDTYNEQF
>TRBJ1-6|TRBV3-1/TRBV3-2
ASSWTRASSPLH
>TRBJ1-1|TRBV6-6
ASSYVGGTEAF
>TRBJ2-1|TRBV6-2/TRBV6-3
ASSYGVGGVVYNEQF
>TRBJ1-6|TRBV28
ASSPRTGRSYNSPLH
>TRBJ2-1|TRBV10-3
AISPPGHLYNEQF
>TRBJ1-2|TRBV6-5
ASTPTGYYGYT
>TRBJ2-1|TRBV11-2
ASSLGGGFYNEQF
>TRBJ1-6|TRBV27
ASSLQGVLPNSPLH
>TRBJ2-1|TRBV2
ASSNGQYLPKF
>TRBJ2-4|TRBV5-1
ASSEEAVAKNIQY
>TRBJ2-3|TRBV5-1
ASSPRETDTQY
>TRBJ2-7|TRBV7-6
ASSSTHGTGVQEQY
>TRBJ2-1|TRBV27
ASKGWGGSSYNEQF
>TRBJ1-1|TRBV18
ASSENRGRSSTEAF
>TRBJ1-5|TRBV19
ASSQQGSTNQPQH
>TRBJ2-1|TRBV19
ASSISGGLAGAEQF
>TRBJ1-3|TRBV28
ASSGDNSGNTIY
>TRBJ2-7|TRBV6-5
ASRRTAVYEQY
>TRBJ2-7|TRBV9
ASTPSTSGAGEQY
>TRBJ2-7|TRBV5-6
ASARWDIYEQY